At least ten counts were recorded for the clone carrying this T cell receptor (beta chain). No antigen is known for it. The entry originates in a study of CD8 T cells in ankylosing spondylitis. Broader study findings: A TCR beta motif made of fewer than ten highly homologous variants seemed typical of ankylosing spondylitis blood. The authors reported significant enrichment of disease-linked clones in matched ankylosing spondylitis synovial fluid.

It was by quantitative 5'-RACE with molecular barcodes that TCR beta libraries were made. TCRdb re-called the 5' RACE reads through MiXCR, storing one row per CDR3 protein. Of just over 300,000 distinct CDR3 sequences listed, 20% were seen once; the top ten hold 3% to 4%. The specimen sequenced was blood, either unsorted or a sorted T cell fraction (not recorded which). This clonotype was obtained from a female donor with ankylosing spondylitis or in good health (not recorded which).

CDR3 residues: CASSLSGRGFYRQFF. CDR3 DNA sequence: TGTGCCAGCAGCCTCAGCGGGAGAGGGTTCTACAGGCAGTTCTTC. The chain is built from TRBV6-1 and TRBJ2-1, with 8 positions matching TRBD2. The junction had 16 bases not matched to a gene; V was cut back by 6 bases and J by 12 bases. The CDR3 is 15 amino acids. Germline V CDR1 and CDR2: MNHNS, SASEGT.